Sequencing of this TCR beta chain was carried out in a study of blood T cell repertoires in COVID-19. The assay was immunoSEQ multiplex PCR, and TCRdb's table has in-frame clones only and misses some. The table has over 25,000 clones, about 90% seen once. CDR1 is SGHRS, CDR2 YFSETQ, per germline. CDR3 size: 15 residues. V lost 0 bases to trimming and J lost 1 base, with 9 bases between them. The chain couples TRBV5-1 to TRBJ2-3; D might be TRBD2 (6 bases). The sequenced sample was peripheral blood. The source is a man between 70 and 80 years old with active or convalescent COVID-19. The CDR3 coding sequence is TGCGCCAGCAGCTTGGCGGGAGATCGCACAGATACGCAGTATTTT. Translation gives CASSLAGDRTDTQYF.